Shown below are 14 T cell receptor beta chains from a single sample sequenced in a study of T-cell reconstitution after alpha-beta-depleted transplantation in children. Preparing the TCRbeta library involved the use of unique molecular identifiers. Via MiXCR, TCRdb re-called the PCR reads, giving one row per CDR3 protein. Of more than 500,000 distinct CDR3 sequences listed, more than 9.5% are singletons. The source material was PBMCs, mostly from graft donor cells, sampled 180 days after TCRalphabeta/CD19-depleted stem cell transplant. These TCRs come from a female patient between 2 and 15 years old who had a stem cell transplant for aplastic anemia, so the T cells may come from the graft donor.

This clonotype was counted a few times. The genes are TRBV4-2 and TRBJ2-6, with TRBD2 matching over 10 bases. The CDR3 has 18 residues. V lost 4 bases and J lost 0; bases outside the gene matches: 6. Germline CDR1 and CDR2: LGHNA and YNFKEQ. The DNA for the CDR3 is TGTGCCAGCAGCCGCGGACTAGCGGACTTCTCTGGGGCCAACGTCCTGACTTTC. It encodes CASSRGLADFSGANVLTF.

In its sample, this clonotype was seen a few times. This chain links TRBV4-2 with TRBJ2-1; weak D call: TRBD2 (6 bases). With 2 bases removed from V and 9 bases from J, the gap between germline ends came to 17 bases. The CDR3 has 15 amino acids. CDR1 is LGHNA, CDR2 YNFKEQ, per germline. DNA of the CDR3: TGTGCCAGCAGCCAACGCCTAGCGATAAGGGTTGAGCAGTTCTTC. Its translation is CASSQRLAIRVEQFF.

This clonotype was seen only a few times. CDR3 region: CASSVISVPGMGEQFF. The CDR3 DNA sequence: TGTGCCAGCAGCGTCATTAGCGTCCCGGGCATGGGTGAGCAGTTCTTC. This chain links TRBV9 with TRBJ2-1, with TRBD2 as a possible D gene (5 bases). V was shortened by 2 bases and J by 9 bases, with 21 bases between the two germline ends. Germline-derived CDR1 and CDR2 are SGDLS and YYNGEE. CDR3 length equals 16 residues.

The chain has TRBV7-2 and TRBJ2-5; 7 bases match TRBD2. V shed 0 bases, J shed 4 bases, and the junction held 8 bases outside the gene matches. The CDR3 consists of 16 residues. In germline, CDR1 is SGHTA, CDR2 FQGNSA. CDR3 region: CASSLAPGGGRETQYF. In DNA, the CDR3 is TGTGCCAGCAGCTTAGCCCCCGGGGGAGGGAGAGAGACCCAGTACTTC.

V is TRBV4-3 and J is TRBJ2-2; no firm D call. The CDR3 contains 16 residues. CDR1 is LGHNA and CDR2 is YSLEER in the germline V gene. V shed 0 bases and J shed 1 base, with 9 bases lying between them. The CDR3 reads CASSQDLGRNTGELFF. CDR3 sequence (DNA): TGCGCCAGCAGCCAAGATCTGGGCCGGAACACCGGGGAGCTGTTTTTT.

The chain has TRBV15 and TRBJ2-1; 11 nucleotides agree with TRBD2. CDR3 length equals 18 residues. The germline V gene has CDR1 LNHNV and CDR2 YYDKDF (reference sequence). V lost 2 bases to trimming and J lost 7 bases; unmatched junction nucleotides: 13. Here the CDR3 reads CATSRFPLGTSGANEQFF. The CDR3, as DNA: TGTGCCACCAGCAGATTCCCCCTAGGGACTAGCGGAGCAAATGAGCAGTTCTTC. Full variable domain (outside the CDR3, taken from reference TRBV15 and TRBJ2-1): DAMVIQNPRYQVTQFGKPVTLSCSQTLNHNVMYWYQQKSSQAPKLLFHYYDKDFNNEADTPDNFQSRRPNTSFCFLDIRSPGLGDTAMYLCATSRFPLGTSGANEQFFGPGTRLTVL.

The CDR3 spells CASSKPGLAGVSYEQYF. The CDR3 nucleotides read TGTGCCAGCAGCAAACCGGGACTAGCGGGAGTATCCTACGAGCAGTACTTC. The rearrangement uses TRBV6-1 and TRBJ2-7; TRBD2 aligns across 14 bases. Trimming at V came to 6 bases and at J to 1 base, leaving 8 bases not matched to a gene. Germline CDR1 is MNHNS and CDR2 is SASEGT. The CDR3 extends over 17 amino acids.

The J gene is TRBJ2-5, the V gene TRBV12-3 or TRBV12-4, with TRBD1 matching 8 bases. J gave up 5 bases and V 3 bases, and 8 bases lay outside the gene matches. The CDR3 runs to 15 residues. CDR3 nucleotide sequence: TGTGCCAGCAGTTTGGGCAGGGGGCGTTCGGAGACCCAGTACTTC. This codes for CASSLGRGRSETQYF.

This clonotype was detected only a few times. This chain uses TRBV4-3 with TRBJ2-7; TRBD2 matches 13 bases. This CDR3 comprises 18 residues. CDR1 is LGHNA, CDR2 YSLEER, per germline. V lost 1 base, J lost 4 bases, and 10 bases stayed unmatched. CDR3 nucleotides: TGCGCCAGCAGCCAAGTTCCTGGACTAGCGGGGGTAACTTACGAGCAGTACTTC. Translating it yields CASSQVPGLAGVTYEQYF.

This clonotype has at least ten counts. The rearrangement joins TRBV15 to TRBJ1-1; D is possibly TRBD1 (5 bases). V was pared by 0 bases and J by 8 bases, with 13 bases between. Germline values: CDR1 LNHNV, CDR2 YYDKDF (reference sequence). CDR3 length equals 14 residues. This CDR3 is CATSRDRGQGEAFF. The CDR3 nucleotides are TGTGCCACCAGCAGAGATCGAGGGCAGGGCGAAGCTTTCTTT.

The gene calls are TRBV29-1 and TRBJ2-7, with TRBD2 identical over 10 bases. The CDR3 is made up of 15 amino acids. CDR1 is SQVTM and CDR2 is ANQGSEA in the germline V gene. The ends lost 6 bases at V and 4 bases at J; junction bases unmatched: 12. CDR3 amino acids: CSVLPILAGKYEQYF. The CDR3 DNA reads as TGCAGCGTCCTTCCTATACTAGCGGGAAAATACGAGCAGTACTTC.

The rearrangement uses TRBV20-1 and TRBJ1-5; unclear D gene. The V and J ends lost 3 bases and 6 bases respectively, with 9 bases between them. There are 12 residues in the CDR3. Germline V CDR1 and CDR2: DFQATT, SNEGSKA (reference sequence). CDR3 in amino acids: CSASTGSQPQHF. CDR3 bases: TGCAGTGCTAGTACGGGGTCTCAGCCCCAGCATTTT.

There are many counts of this clonotype. V and J are TRBV28 and TRBJ2-3; D tentatively fits TRBD1 or TRBD2 (5 bases each). The CDR3 is 14 amino acids. Germline V gene sequence: CDR1 MDHEN, CDR2 SYDVKM. V gave up 5 bases and J gave up 4 bases, with 13 bases separating them. The CDR3 region has the DNA TGTGCCAGCAGTACAGGACTGCTAGCAGATACGCAGTATTTT. Amino acids: CASSTGLLADTQYF.

The chain couples TRBV12-3 or TRBV12-4 to TRBJ1-2; 7 nucleotides line up with TRBD1. The CDR3 spans 13 residues. Trimming removed 7 bases from V and 7 bases from J; junction bases left unmatched: 9. The CDR3 loop is CASTILQGGGYTF. The CDR3 region has the DNA TGTGCCAGCACAATCCTCCAGGGGGGTGGCTACACCTTC.